The next 17 T cell receptor beta chains were all read from a single sample in a study of beta chain features in type 1 diabetes (dated by TCRdb to the late 2010s). The research as a whole found: Type 1 diabetes patients showed a moderate but significant shortening of TCRB CDR3 length in all four CD4+ subsets.

These TCRs' antigens remain unknown. Preparation of the library involved the immunoSEQ multiplex PCR assay. All of the isolated RNA was reverse transcribed with the High Capacity cDNA Reverse Transcription Kit, so expressed TCRB transcripts were sequenced. In TCRdb, the immuneACCESS table is reduced to in-frame sequences with V and J assigned. These tables do not hold every clone; where another copy was compared, an unresolved V gene accounts for under half, and the others remain unexplained. The table for this sample lists approximately 170,000 clones; around 7.9% of them were counted only once. Jointly, the top ten make up around 0.5% of the sample. Sequenced sample: central memory CD4+ T cells from blood. Every receptor here comes from a young man with type 1 diabetes.

The chain is built from TRBV27 and TRBJ2-1; weak D call: TRBD2 (6 bases). Germline loops: CDR1 MNHEY, CDR2 SMNVEV (reference sequence). CDR3 size: 15 residues. V was trimmed by 4 bases and J by 3 bases, leaving 13 bases between them. The CDR3: CASSSSGLGYNEQFF. The CDR3 DNA reads TGTGCCAGCAGTTCCTCGGGACTGGGCTACAATGAGCAGTTCTTC.

This clone appeared a few times. The V and J genes are TRBV4-2 and TRBJ2-5, with 9 bases aligning to TRBD2. Germline trimming cut 2 bases from V and 4 bases from J; bases unmatched to any gene: 14. Germline lookup yields CDR1 LGHNA and CDR2 YNFKEQ. The CDR3 loop spans 18 amino acids. CDR3 residues: CASSQIAGDLLRSETQYF. The CDR3 bases are TGTGCCAGCAGCCAAATAGCGGGAGACCTTCTGAGATCAGAGACCCAGTACTTC.

The V gene is TRBV5-1, the J gene TRBJ2-7, with TRBD2 matching over 13 bases. CDR1 and CDR2 (germline): SGHRS, YFSETQ. This CDR3 region has 15 residues. The junction had 0 bases not matched to a gene; V was cut back by 1 base and J by 2 bases. CDR3 region: CASSLTSGGAYEQYF. CDR3 nucleotides: TGCGCCAGCAGCTTGACTAGCGGGGGGGCCTACGAGCAGTACTTC.

This clone was seen a handful of times. V gene TRBV4-2 combines with J gene TRBJ1-4; 9 bases fit TRBD1. From germline, CDR1 is LGHNA and CDR2 YNFKEQ. This CDR3 is 16 amino acids long. V was pared by 3 bases and J by 6 bases, with 8 bases of the junction left unmatched. In DNA, the CDR3 is TGTGCCAGCAGCCAGGACCCGGGACAGGGTGATGAAAAACTGTTTTTT. It yields the protein CASSQDPGQGDEKLFF.

The chain links TRBV29-1 to TRBJ1-5; TRBD1 is a possible D gene (5 bases). V was cut by 6 bases and J by 4 bases, with 13 bases left in between. The CDR3 runs 13 residues. Looked up from germline, CDR1 is SQVTM and CDR2 is ANQGSEA. The CDR3 is CSVELGGNQPQHF. CDR3 nucleotide sequence: TGCAGCGTCGAATTGGGGGGGAATCAGCCCCAGCATTTT.

This clone was observed a handful of times. The chain uses TRBV5-6 and TRBJ2-7; D is unresolved. This CDR3 has 15 amino acids. V was pared by 0 bases and J by 3 bases, with 13 bases between. The germline V gene has CDR1 SGHDT and CDR2 YYEEEE. Here the CDR3 DNA reads TGTGCCAGCAGCTTGGTTGGGCACCAAAACTACGAGCAGTACTTC. Translating gives CASSLVGHQNYEQYF.

This clone was picked up a small number of times. This chain joins TRBV28 and TRBJ2-7; TRBD1 matches at 9 bases. The CDR3 loop spans 15 amino acids. The junction had 10 bases not matched to a gene; V was cut back by 5 bases and J by 5 bases. The germline V gene has CDR1 MDHEN and CDR2 SYDVKM. The CDR3 region is CASSGPGQGINEQYF. The CDR3 DNA sequence: TGTGCCAGCAGTGGACCGGGACAGGGAATCAACGAGCAGTACTTC.

The gene calls are TRBV4-3 and TRBJ1-1, with D tentatively TRBD1 (6 bases). The CDR3 extends over 19 amino acids. Germline assignment: CDR1 LGHNA and CDR2 YSLEER. V dropped 0 bases and J dropped 1 base, with 21 bases sitting between them. The CDR3: CASSQDKGRGTPPNTEAFF. The CDR3, as DNA: TGCGCCAGCAGCCAAGATAAGGGCAGGGGCACACCGCCGAACACTGAAGCTTTCTTT.

V gene TRBV15 combines with J gene TRBJ2-2, with 12 positions matching TRBD1. CDR3 size: 19 residues. Trimming took 2 bases from V and 0 from J; bases not matched to a gene: 7. Germline CDR1 is LNHNV and CDR2 is YYDKDF (reference sequence). DNA of the CDR3: TGTGCCACCAGCAGACCCCGGGACAGGGGGCTCTCGAACACCGGGGAGCTGTTTTTT. Its protein is CATSRPRDRGLSNTGELFF.

The V gene is TRBV9, the J gene TRBJ2-1, with no clear D. The ends were cut back, 0 bases at V and 6 bases at J, with 13 bases in the middle. The length of the CDR3 is 15 residues. The germline CDR1 and CDR2 sequences are SGDLS and YYNGEE. In DNA, the CDR3 is TGTGCCAGCAGCGTAGATGGCCATTCCCTCAATGAGCAGTTCTTC. Translation: CASSVDGHSLNEQFF.

The V call is TRBV27, the J call TRBJ2-3; 8 bases fit TRBD2. V lost 6 bases, J lost 2 bases, and 19 bases stayed unmatched. This CDR3 is built from 19 residues. CDR1 is MNHEY, CDR2 SMNVEV, per germline (reference sequence). This CDR3 is CASRPTAARARGATDTQYF. CDR3 nucleotide sequence: TGTGCCAGCAGACCCACCGCCGCGAGGGCGCGGGGGGCCACAGATACGCAGTATTTT.

This clone appeared a few times. The identical CDR3 is also encoded by other nucleotide sequences in the sample. The chain links TRBV7-9 to TRBJ1-2, with TRBD1 matching over 11 bases. Germline loops: CDR1 SEHNR, CDR2 FQNEAQ (reference sequence). The CDR3 runs 12 residues. Trimming at V came to 4 bases and at J to 8 bases, leaving 0 bases not matched to a gene. The CDR3 spells CASSWTGGGYTF. The CDR3 DNA sequence: TGTGCCAGCAGCTGGACAGGGGGCGGCTACACCTTC.

The chain uses TRBV5-1 and TRBJ1-2; D unresolved. Germline CDR1 reads SGHRS; CDR2 reads YFSETQ. The CDR3 is 13 residues long. Trimming pared 3 bases from V and 1 base from J, leaving 7 bases between. CDR3 amino acids: CASSYNFNYGYTF. The CDR3 DNA reads TGCGCCAGCAGCTATAATTTTAACTATGGCTACACCTTC.

This clone showed up many times. This CDR3 reads CASSPGGRLTDTQYF. The CDR3 coding sequence is TGTGCCAGCAGCCCAGGAGGGCGACTCACAGATACGCAGTATTTT. The gene calls are TRBV7-2 and TRBJ2-3; D may be TRBD2 (6 bases). The CDR3 has 15 amino acids. With 5 bases removed from V and 2 bases from J, the gap between germline ends came to 14 bases. The germline V gene encodes CDR1 SGHTA and CDR2 FQGNSA.

J is TRBJ1-1 and V is TRBV28; D remains unclear. The V gene lost 2 bases and the J gene lost 3 bases, with 7 bases spanning the gap. CDR3 length: 13 residues. Germline assignment: CDR1 MDHEN and CDR2 SYDVKM. The CDR3 coding sequence is TGTGCCAGCAGTTTACCAGAATACACTGAAGCTTTCTTT. It yields the protein CASSLPEYTEAFF.

V usage is TRBV6-1 and J usage is TRBJ2-7; perhaps TRBD1 as D (5 bases). V lost 0 bases, J lost 0 bases, and 12 bases lay in between. The CDR3 is made up of 16 amino acids. In germline, CDR1 is MNHNS, CDR2 SASEGT. The CDR3 sequence: CASSEALLDSSYEQYF. CDR3 DNA: TGTGCCAGCAGTGAAGCCCTTCTCGACAGCTCCTACGAGCAGTACTTC.

This chain uses TRBV29-1 with TRBJ2-1; the match to TRBD2 covers 8 bases. Germline values: CDR1 SQVTM, CDR2 ANQGSEA. After removal of 2 bases from V and 5 bases from J, the junction contained 5 bases not matched to a gene. CDR3 length equals 14 residues. The CDR3 region is CSVERGGGDNEQFF. CDR3 DNA: TGCAGCGTTGAACGGGGGGGCGGCGACAATGAGCAGTTCTTC.